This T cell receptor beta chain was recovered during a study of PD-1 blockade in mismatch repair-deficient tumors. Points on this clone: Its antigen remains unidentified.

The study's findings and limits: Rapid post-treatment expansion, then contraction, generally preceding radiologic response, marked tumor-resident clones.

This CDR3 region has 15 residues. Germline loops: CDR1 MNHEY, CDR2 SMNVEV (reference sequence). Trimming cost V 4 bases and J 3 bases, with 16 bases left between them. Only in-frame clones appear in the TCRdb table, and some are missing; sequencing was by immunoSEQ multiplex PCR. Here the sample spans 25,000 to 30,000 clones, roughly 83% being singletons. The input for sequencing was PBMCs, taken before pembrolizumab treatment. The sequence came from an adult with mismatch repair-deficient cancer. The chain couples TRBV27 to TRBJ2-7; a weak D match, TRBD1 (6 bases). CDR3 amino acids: CASSSPGTKNYEQYF. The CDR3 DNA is TGTGCCAGCAGTTCCCCCGGGACAAAGAACTACGAGCAGTACTTC.